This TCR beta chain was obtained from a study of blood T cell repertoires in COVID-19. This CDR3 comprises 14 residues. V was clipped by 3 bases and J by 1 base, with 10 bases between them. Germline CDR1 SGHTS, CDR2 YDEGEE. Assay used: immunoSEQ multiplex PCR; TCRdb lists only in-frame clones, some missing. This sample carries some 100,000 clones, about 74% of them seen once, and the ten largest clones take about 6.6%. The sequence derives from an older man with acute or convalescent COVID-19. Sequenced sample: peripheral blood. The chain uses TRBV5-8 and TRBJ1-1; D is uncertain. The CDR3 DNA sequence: TGTGCCAGCAGCTACCGTGGGAGGAACACTGAAGCTTTCTTT. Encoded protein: CASSYRGRNTEAFF.